The rows below give T cell receptor beta chains drawn from one sample of a study of T cell responses to AZD1222 COVID-19 vaccine. Clones were sequenced by immunoSEQ multiplex PCR, and TCRdb holds only the in-frame ones, with some missing. The repertoire holds more than 95,000 clones, with roughly nine tenths as singletons. This material consisted of peripheral blood, taken on day 0 of AZD1222 vaccination. The receptors shown here come from an adult in good health. CDR3s include the opening cysteine and the closing phenylalanine or tryptophan. D genes are given only for firm matches. Clone size, where shown, is once, few, many, or a class for clones that have expanded.

d_call j_call v_call clone_size cdr3_aa cdr3_nt
NA TRBJ2-2 TRBV7-3 NA CASSLIFGELFF TGTGCCAGCAGCTTAATTTTTGGGGAGCTGTTTTTT
NA TRBJ1-3 TRBV4-3 NA CASSQDMGSGNTIYF TGCGCCAGCAGCCAAGATATGGGGTCTGGAAACACCATATATTTT
NA TRBJ2-7 TRBV6-2/TRBV6-3 NA CASSWQLIEQYF TGTGCCAGCAGTTGGCAGTTGATCGAGCAGTACTTC
NA TRBJ1-5 TRBV3-1/TRBV3-2 NA CASSQDLGTHSNQPQHF TGTGCCAGCAGCCAAGATTTGGGGACACATAGCAATCAGCCCCAGCATTTT
NA TRBJ1-4 TRBV18 NA CASSPPGARGEKLFF TGTGCCAGCTCACCACCGGGCGCGAGAGGAGAAAAACTGTTTTTT
NA TRBJ2-3 TRBV9 NA CASSVQEHTDTQYF TGTGCCAGCAGCGTACAGGAGCACACAGATACGCAGTATTTT
NA TRBJ1-4 TRBV2 NA CASSGGQATNEKLFF TGTGCCAGCAGTGGGGGACAAGCAACAAATGAAAAACTGTTTTTT
NA TRBJ2-7 TRBV7-6 NA CASSLGQNPAYEQYF TGTGCCAGCAGCTTAGGTCAGAACCCCGCCTACGAGCAGTACTTC
TRBD1 TRBJ1-5 TRBV19 few CASIPQGELNQPQHF TGTGCCAGTATCCCTCAGGGGGAACTCAATCAGCCCCAGCATTTT
NA TRBJ1-3 TRBV6-6 NA CASSYEGRISGNTIYF TGTGCCAGCAGTTACGAGGGACGGATCTCTGGAAACACCATATATTTT
TRBD1 TRBJ1-5 TRBV19 NA CASSAQGYQPQHF TGTGCCAGTAGTGCACAGGGGTATCAGCCCCAGCATTTT
TRBD1 TRBJ2-7 TRBV2 NA CATSTGFVHEQYF TGTGCCACCTCGACAGGGTTCGTCCACGAGCAGTACTTC
NA TRBJ2-7 TRBV24-1 NA CATSERDNEQYF TGTGCCACCAGTGAAAGGGACAACGAGCAGTACTTC
TRBD2 TRBJ2-7 TRBV9 NA CASSAQHLAGAYEQYF TGTGCCAGCAGCGCACAGCATCTAGCGGGGGCCTACGAGCAGTACTTC
TRBD1 TRBJ1-2 TRBV4-1 NA CASSQATGVGYTF TGCGCCAGCAGCCAAGCGACAGGGGTAGGCTACACCTTC
NA TRBJ2-7 TRBV11-1 NA CASSPWTSYEQYF TGTGCCAGCAGCCCCTGGACATCTTACGAGCAGTACTTC
TRBD2 TRBJ2-7 TRBV7-3 NA CASSSLAGGIGEQYF TGTGCCAGCAGCTCACTAGCGGGAGGAATAGGCGAGCAGTACTTC
TRBD2 TRBJ2-3 TRBV9 NA CASSVLAGLTDTQYF TGTGCCAGCAGCGTTTTAGCGGGTCTCACAGATACGCAGTATTTT
NA TRBJ1-1 TRBV28 NA CASSLGGVGNTEAFF TGTGCCAGCAGTTTGGGCGGGGTCGGGAACACTGAAGCTTTCTTT
NA TRBJ1-2 TRBV7-9 NA CASTRNSWVGGYTF TGTGCCAGCACTAGAAATAGCTGGGTCGGCGGCTACACCTTC
NA TRBJ1-2 TRBV3-1/TRBV3-2 NA CASSISGTPYGYTF TGTGCCAGCAGCATCTCCGGGACACCCTATGGCTACACCTTC
NA TRBJ1-4 TRBV30 NA CAWNTRIWAPRGEKLFF TGTGCCTGGAATACCCGAATATGGGCCCCAAGGGGTGAAAAACTGTTTTTT
NA TRBJ2-3 TRBV29-1 NA CSVDYGQLSTDTQYF TGCAGCGTTGATTACGGCCAACTAAGCACAGATACGCAGTATTTT
TRBD1 TRBJ2-1 TRBV7-3 once CASSDRESNEQFF TGTGCCAGCAGCGACAGGGAGAGCAATGAGCAGTTCTTC
NA TRBJ2-7 TRBV5-1 NA CASSLLPKGGLSSYEQYF TGCGCCAGCAGCTTACTTCCGAAGGGCGGACTTAGCTCCTACGAGCAGTACTTC
NA TRBJ1-1 TRBV28 NA CASSYLSDPLYTEAFF TGTGCCAGCAGTTATTTGTCAGACCCTTTGTACACTGAAGCTTTCTTT
NA TRBJ1-1 TRBV5-1 NA CASSPQGTAEAFF TGCGCCAGCAGCCCTCAGGGGACTGCTGAAGCTTTCTTT